This T cell receptor (beta chain) was observed in a study of blood T cell repertoires in COVID-19. Participants in the exposed group had met a COVID-19 case in the 2 weeks before joining the study. Original analysis: Quantification of nucleated cells was approximated via reference gene primer amplification. TCRdb's copy holds only in-frame clones and misses some; the assay was immunoSEQ multiplex PCR. V and J calls and clone size are as listed in that table; D and trimming were resolved from the DNA. This sample has some 320,000 clones, with approximately 90% found just once. The germline V gene has CDR1 SGHTA and CDR2 FQGNSA. Trimming pared 6 bases from V and 2 bases from J, leaving 17 bases between. CDR3 length equals 15 residues.

The sequence derives from a woman in her 30s who had been exposed to COVID-19. The V call is TRBV7-2, the J call TRBJ2-7, with D possibly TRBD1 on 5 matching bases. The sample taken for sequencing was PBMCs or T cells enriched from blood (not recorded which). The CDR3 spells CASSPEAGLAYEQYF. The CDR3 bases are TGTGCCAGCAGTCCAGAGGCAGGGTTGGCCTACGAGCAGTACTTC.